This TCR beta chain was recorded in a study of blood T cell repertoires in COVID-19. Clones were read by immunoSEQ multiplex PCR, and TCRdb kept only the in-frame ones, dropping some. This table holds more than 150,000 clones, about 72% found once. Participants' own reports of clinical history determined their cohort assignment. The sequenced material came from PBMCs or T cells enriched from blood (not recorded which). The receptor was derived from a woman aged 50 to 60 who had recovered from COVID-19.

The CDR3 DNA is TGTGCCAGCAGTACCGGAGGGTATTCCGGGGGTACGCAGTATTTT. This translates into CASSTGGYSGGTQYF. V and J are TRBV28 and TRBJ2-3, with D perhaps matching TRBD2 (6 bases). V was cut by 5 bases and J by 8 bases, with 20 bases left in between. The germline V gene has CDR1 MDHEN and CDR2 SYDVKM. The CDR3 has 15 amino acids.